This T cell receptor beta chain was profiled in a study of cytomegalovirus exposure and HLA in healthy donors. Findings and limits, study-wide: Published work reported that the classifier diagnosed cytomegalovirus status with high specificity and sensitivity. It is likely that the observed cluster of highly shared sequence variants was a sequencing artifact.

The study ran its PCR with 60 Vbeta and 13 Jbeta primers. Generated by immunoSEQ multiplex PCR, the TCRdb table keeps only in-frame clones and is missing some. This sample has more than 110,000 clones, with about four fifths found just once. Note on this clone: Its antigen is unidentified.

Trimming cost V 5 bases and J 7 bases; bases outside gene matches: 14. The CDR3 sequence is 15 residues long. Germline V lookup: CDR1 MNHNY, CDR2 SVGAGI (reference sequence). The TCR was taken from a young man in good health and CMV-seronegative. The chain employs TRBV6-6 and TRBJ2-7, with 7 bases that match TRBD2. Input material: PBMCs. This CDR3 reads CASSGGTPNGGEQYF. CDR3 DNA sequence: TGTGCCAGCAGTGGAGGGACTCCCAACGGGGGGGAGCAGTACTTC.